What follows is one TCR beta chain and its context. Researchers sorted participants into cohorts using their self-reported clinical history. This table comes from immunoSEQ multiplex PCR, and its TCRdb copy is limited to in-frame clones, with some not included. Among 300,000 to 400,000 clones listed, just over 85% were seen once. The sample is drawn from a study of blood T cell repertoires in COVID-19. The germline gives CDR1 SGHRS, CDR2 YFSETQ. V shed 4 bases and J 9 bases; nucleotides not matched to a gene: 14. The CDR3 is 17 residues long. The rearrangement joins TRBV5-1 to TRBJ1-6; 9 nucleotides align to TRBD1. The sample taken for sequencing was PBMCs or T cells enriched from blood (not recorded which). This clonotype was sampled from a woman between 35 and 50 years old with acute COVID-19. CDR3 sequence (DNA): TGCGCCAGCAGCACGGAACGACCGGGACAGGGAAGTTCACCCCTCCACTTT. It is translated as CASSTERPGQGSSPLHF. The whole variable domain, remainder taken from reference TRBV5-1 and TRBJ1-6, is KAGVTQTPRYLIKTRGQQVTLSCSPISGHRSVSWYQQTPGQGLQFLFEYFSETQRNKGNFPGRFSGRQFSNSRSEMNVSTLELGDSALYLCASSTERPGQGSSPLHFGNGTRLTVT.